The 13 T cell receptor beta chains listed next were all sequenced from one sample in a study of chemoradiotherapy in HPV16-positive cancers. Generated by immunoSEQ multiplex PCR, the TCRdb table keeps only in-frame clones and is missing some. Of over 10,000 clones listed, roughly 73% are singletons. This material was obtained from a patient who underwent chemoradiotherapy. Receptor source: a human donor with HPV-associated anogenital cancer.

The CDR3 bases are TGTGCCAGCAGCTTTAAGGCAGGGGCTTATGGCTACACCTTC. Its protein is CASSFKAGAYGYTF. The chain links TRBV2 to TRBJ1-2; TRBD1 is a possible D gene (6 bases). V was pared by 6 bases and J by 5 bases, with 16 bases between. CDR1 SNHLY and CDR2 FYNNEI come from the germline V gene. CDR3 size: 14 residues.

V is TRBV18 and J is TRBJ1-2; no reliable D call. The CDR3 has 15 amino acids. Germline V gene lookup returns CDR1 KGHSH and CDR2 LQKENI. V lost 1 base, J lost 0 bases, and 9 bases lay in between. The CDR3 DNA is TGTGCCAGCTCACCACTGAGCAGAACTAACTATGGCTACACCTTC. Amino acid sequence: CASSPLSRTNYGYTF.

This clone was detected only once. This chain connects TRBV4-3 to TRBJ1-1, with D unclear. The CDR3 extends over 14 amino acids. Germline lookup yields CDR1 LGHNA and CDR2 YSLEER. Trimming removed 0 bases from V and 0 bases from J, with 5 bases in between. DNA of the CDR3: TGCGCCAGCAGCCAAGACAGGATGAACACTGAAGCTTTCTTT. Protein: CASSQDRMNTEAFF.

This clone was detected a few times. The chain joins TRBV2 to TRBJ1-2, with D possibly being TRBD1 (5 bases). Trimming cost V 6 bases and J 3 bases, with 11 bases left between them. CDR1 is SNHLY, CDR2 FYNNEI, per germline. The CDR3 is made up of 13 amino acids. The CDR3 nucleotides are TGTGCCAGCAGCGCCGACAGAGACTATGGCTACACCTTC. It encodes CASSADRDYGYTF.

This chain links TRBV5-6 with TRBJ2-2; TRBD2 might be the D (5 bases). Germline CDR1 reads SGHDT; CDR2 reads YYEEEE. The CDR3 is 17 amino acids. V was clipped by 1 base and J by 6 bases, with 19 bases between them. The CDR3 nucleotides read TGTGCCAGCAGCTTGAGGAGAGGGCGGGTAGACGCCGGGGAGCTGTTTTTT. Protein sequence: CASSLRRGRVDAGELFF.

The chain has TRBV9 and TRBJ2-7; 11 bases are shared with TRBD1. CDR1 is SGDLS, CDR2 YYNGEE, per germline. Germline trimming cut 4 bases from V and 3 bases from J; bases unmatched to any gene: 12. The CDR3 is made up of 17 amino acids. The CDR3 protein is CASSTNRAGTGGYEQYF. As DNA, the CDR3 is TGTGCCAGCAGCACGAACCGGGCCGGGACAGGGGGCTACGAGCAGTACTTC.

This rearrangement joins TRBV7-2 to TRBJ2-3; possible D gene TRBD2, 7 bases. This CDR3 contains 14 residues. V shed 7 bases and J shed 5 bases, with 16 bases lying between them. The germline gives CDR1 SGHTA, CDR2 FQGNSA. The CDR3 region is CASTLGGPGDTQYF. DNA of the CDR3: TGTGCCAGCACCCTGGGGGGGCCGGGAGATACGCAGTATTTT. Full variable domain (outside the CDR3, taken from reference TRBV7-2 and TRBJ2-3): GAGVSQSPSNKVTEKGKDVELRCDPISGHTALYWYRQSLGQGLEFLIYFQGNSAPDKSGLPSDRFSAERTGGSVSTLTIQRTQQEDSAVYLCASTLGGPGDTQYFGPGTRLTVL.

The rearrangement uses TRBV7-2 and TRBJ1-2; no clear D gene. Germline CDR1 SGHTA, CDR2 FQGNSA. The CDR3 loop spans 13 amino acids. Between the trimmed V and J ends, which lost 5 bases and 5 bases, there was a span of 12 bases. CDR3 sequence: CASSPAGEYGYTF. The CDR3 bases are TGTGCCAGCAGCCCCGCCGGAGAATATGGCTACACCTTC. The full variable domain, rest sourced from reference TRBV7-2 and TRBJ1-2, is GAGVSQSPSNKVTEKGKDVELRCDPISGHTALYWYRQSLGQGLEFLIYFQGNSAPDKSGLPSDRFSAERTGGSVSTLTIQRTQQEDSAVYLCASSPAGEYGYTFGSGTRLTVV.

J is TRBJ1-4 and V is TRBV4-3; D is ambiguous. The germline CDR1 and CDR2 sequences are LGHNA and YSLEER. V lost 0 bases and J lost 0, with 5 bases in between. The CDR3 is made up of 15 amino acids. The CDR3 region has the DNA TGCGCCAGCAGCCAAGAGGTACCAACTAATGAAAAACTGTTTTTT. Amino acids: CASSQEVPTNEKLFF.

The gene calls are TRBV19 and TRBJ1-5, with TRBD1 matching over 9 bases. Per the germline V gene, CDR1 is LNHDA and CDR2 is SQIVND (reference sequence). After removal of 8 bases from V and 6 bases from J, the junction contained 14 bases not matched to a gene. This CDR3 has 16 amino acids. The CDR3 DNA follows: TGTGCCAGTGGGAAACAGGGGGCTATCTACGGTCAGCCCCAGCATTTT. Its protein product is CASGKQGAIYGQPQHF.

This CDR3 reads CASSVGPLHNNYGYTF. The CDR3 bases are TGTGCCAGCAGCGTAGGCCCTCTTCATAATAACTATGGCTACACCTTC. V usage is TRBV9 and J usage is TRBJ1-2; D gene ambiguous. The length of the CDR3 is 16 residues. Germline assignment: CDR1 SGDLS and CDR2 YYNGEE. The V end lost 0 bases, the J end lost 1 base, and 13 bases lay between the germline ends.

CDR3 nucleotides: TGCGCCAGCGATATAGACGGCTCTTCTGGAAACACCATATATTTT. Translated, it gives CASDIDGSSGNTIYF. The chain recombines TRBV5-1 with TRBJ1-3; D ambiguous. Germline CDR1 and CDR2: SGHRS and YFSETQ. Trimming removed 7 bases from V and 1 base from J, with 15 bases in between. The CDR3 is 15 residues long.

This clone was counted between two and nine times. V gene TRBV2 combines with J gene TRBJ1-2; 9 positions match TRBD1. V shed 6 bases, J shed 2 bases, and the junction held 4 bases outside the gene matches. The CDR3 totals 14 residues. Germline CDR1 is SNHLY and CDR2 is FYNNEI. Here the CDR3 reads CASSWDRDNYGYTF. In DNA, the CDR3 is TGTGCCAGCAGCTGGGACAGGGACAACTATGGCTACACCTTC. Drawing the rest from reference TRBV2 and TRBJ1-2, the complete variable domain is EPEVTQTPSHQVTQMGQEVILRCVPISNHLYFYWYRQILGQKVEFLVSFYNNEISEKSEIFDDQFSVERPDGSNFTLKIRSTKLEDSAMYFCASSWDRDNYGYTFGSGTRLTVV.